A single sample is the source of the 10 T cell receptor beta chains below, sequenced in a study of CD8+CD57+ T cells in acquired aplastic anemia. The use of genomic DNA as template underpinned the TCR beta VDJ and CDR3 profiling. TCRdb recomputed calls from the reads with MiXCR, one row per CDR3 protein. The sample has about 180,000 distinct CDR3 sequences, 50% to 65% seen once. By flow cytometry, patients selected for sequencing had shown an expansion of CD8+CD57+ cells. Sequencing used sorted CD4+, CD8+, or CD8+CD57+ T cells (not recorded which) from PBMCs. The receptor source for this set is a human donor with aplastic anemia.

The gene calls are TRBV20-1 and TRBJ1-1; TRBD1 might be the D (5 bases). V gave up 0 bases and J gave up 1 base, with 15 bases separating them. The CDR3 length is 16 residues. Germline CDR1 reads DFQATT; CDR2 reads SNEGSKA (reference sequence). The chain's CDR3 is CSARDQLKGANTEAFF. In DNA, the CDR3 is TGCAGTGCTAGAGATCAACTAAAAGGGGCGAACACTGAAGCTTTCTTT.

The chain joins TRBV29-1 to TRBJ2-1; D is tentatively TRBD1 or TRBD2 (6 bases each). CDR1 SQVTM and CDR2 ANQGSEA come from the germline V gene. The V end was cut by 3 bases, the J end by 6 bases, with 15 bases between. The CDR3 has 14 amino acids. This CDR3 reads CSVEGTRGVNEQFF. In DNA form, the CDR3 reads TGCAGCGTTGAGGGGACAAGGGGGGTCAATGAGCAGTTCTTC.

This chain connects TRBV7-8 to TRBJ2-7, with D maybe TRBD1 (5 bases). The CDR3 consists of 15 residues. Germline V gene sequence: CDR1 SGHVS, CDR2 FQNEAQ. Trimming took off 0 bases at V and 1 base at J, with 10 bases between the two ends. CDR3 DNA sequence: TGTGCCAGCAGCTTAGCAAGGGGATTGTCCTACGAGCAGTACTTC. Protein product: CASSLARGLSYEQYF. The full variable domain, its missing parts supplied by reference TRBV7-8 and TRBJ2-7, is GAGVSQSPRYKVAKRGQDVALRCDPISGHVSLFWYQQALGQGPEFLTYFQNEAQLDKSGLPSDRFFAERPEGSVSTLKIQRTQQEDSAVYLCASSLARGLSYEQYFGPGTRLTVT.

This chain connects TRBV2 to TRBJ2-7, with D tentatively TRBD2 (6 bases). CDR3 length: 12 amino acids. CDR1 is SNHLY and CDR2 is FYNNEI in the germline V gene. With 11 bases removed from V and 3 bases from J, the gap between germline ends came to 14 bases. This chain's CDR3 is CAPRTGDYEQYF. As DNA, the CDR3 is TGTGCCCCACGGACGGGGGACTACGAGCAGTACTTC.

V usage is TRBV4-1 and J usage is TRBJ1-1; tentative D call: TRBD1 (6 bases). The CDR3 consists of 13 residues. Germline lookup yields CDR1 MGHRA and CDR2 YSYEKL. V was pared by 3 bases and J by 5 bases, with 10 bases between. The DNA for the CDR3 is TGCGCCAGCAGCCATACAGGGAGGACTGAAGCTTTCTTT. Residues: CASSHTGRTEAFF.

The chain couples TRBV7-9 to TRBJ1-2, with D tentatively TRBD1 (5 bases). Germline assignment: CDR1 SEHNR and CDR2 FQNEAQ (reference sequence). The CDR3 covers 18 residues. V shed 0 bases and J shed 2 bases, with 19 bases lying between them. The CDR3 is CASSLANGTAAYNYGYTF. The CDR3 region has the DNA TGTGCCAGCAGCTTAGCGAATGGGACCGCGGCCTACAACTATGGCTACACCTTC.

Concerning this clonotype: An end of the junction differs from the germline gene, which may be a read error. This sequence joins TRBV7-8 and TRBJ2-7; D possibly matches TRBD1 or TRBD2 (5 bases each). Germline V gene data show CDR1 as SGHVS and CDR2 as FQNEAQ. This CDR3 is 13 amino acids long. CDR3 nucleotide sequence: TGTGCAAGCAGCGTAGGCTTGGGGGACGAGCAGTACTTC. It specifies CASSVGLGDEQYF.

This rearrangement joins TRBV10-3 to TRBJ1-5; TRBD1 aligns across 10 bases. This CDR3 contains 13 residues. Germline lookup yields CDR1 ENHRY and CDR2 SYGVKD. V trimming: 6 bases; J trimming: 7 bases; junction bases outside the gene matches: 3. The CDR3 nucleotides read TGTGCCATCAGCGACAGGGGGCTACAGCCCCAGCATTTT. Encoded protein: CAISDRGLQPQHF.

This clonotype occurred a few times. The V gene is TRBV10-3, the J gene TRBJ2-5, with TRBD1 identical over 8 bases. The germline V gene encodes CDR1 ENHRY and CDR2 SYGVKD. V gave up 4 bases and J gave up 2 bases; unmatched junction bases: 0. The CDR3 consists of 13 residues. Here the CDR3 DNA reads TGTGCCATCAGTGGGACAGGGCAAGAGACCCAGTACTTC. The encoded protein is CAISGTGQETQYF.

This clonotype came up many times. V gene TRBV9 combines with J gene TRBJ2-5; weak D call: TRBD2 (6 bases). The V end lost 3 bases, the J end lost 2 bases, and 14 bases lay between the germline ends. CDR1 and CDR2 from the germline V gene are SGDLS and YYNGEE. The CDR3 runs 15 residues. CDR3 residues: CASSGQPGLQETQYF. The CDR3 DNA is TGTGCCAGCAGCGGCCAACCGGGACTTCAAGAGACCCAGTACTTC. Based on the CDR3 plus reference TRBV9 and TRBJ2-5, the full variable domain is DSGVTQTPKHLITATGQRVTLRCSPRSGDLSVYWYQQSLDQGLQFLIQYYNGEERAKGNILERFSAQQFPDLHSELNLSSLELGDSALYFCASSGQPGLQETQYFGPGTRLLVL.